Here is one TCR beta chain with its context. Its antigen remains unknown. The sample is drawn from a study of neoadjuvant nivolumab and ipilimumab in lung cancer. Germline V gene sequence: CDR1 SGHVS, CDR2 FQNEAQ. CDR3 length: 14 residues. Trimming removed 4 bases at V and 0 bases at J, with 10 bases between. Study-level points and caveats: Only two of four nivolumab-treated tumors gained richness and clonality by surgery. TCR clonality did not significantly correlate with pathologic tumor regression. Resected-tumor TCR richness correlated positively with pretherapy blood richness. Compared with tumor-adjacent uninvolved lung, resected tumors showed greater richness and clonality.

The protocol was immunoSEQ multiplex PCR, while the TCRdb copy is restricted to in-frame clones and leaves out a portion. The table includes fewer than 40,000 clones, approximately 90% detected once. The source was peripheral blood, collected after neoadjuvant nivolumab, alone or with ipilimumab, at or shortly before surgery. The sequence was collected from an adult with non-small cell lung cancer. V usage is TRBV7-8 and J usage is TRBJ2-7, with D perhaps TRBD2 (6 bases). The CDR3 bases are TGTGCCAGCAGCTACCGGCGGGGCTCCTACGAGCAGTACTTC. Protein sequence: CASSYRRGSYEQYF.